This record covers a single T cell receptor beta chain. Sample-barcoded 5' priming and a J-beta primer mix drove a second PCR of roughly 6 to 12 cycles. Individual samples furnished no less than 2.5 million CDR3-containing paired-end reads apiece. One entry per CDR3 protein, called by TCRdb with MiXCR from the 5' RACE reads. The sample includes 1.5 million to 1.8 million distinct CDR3 sequences, 35% to 45% seen only once; the top ten take less than 5%. The data are from a study of blood T cells in healthy people across ages. Germline values: CDR1 LGHNA, CDR2 YSLEER. V was shortened by 1 base and J by 4 bases, with 13 bases between the two germline ends. This CDR3 comprises 15 residues.

This sequence joins TRBV4-3 and TRBJ1-2; weak D call: TRBD1 (5 bases). Sequenced material: blood. The sequence was obtained from a woman younger than 30 in good health. The CDR3 DNA follows: TGCGCCAGCAGCCAAGTAACGGAAAGGGGCTATGGCTACACCTTC. Translated: CASSQVTERGYGYTF.